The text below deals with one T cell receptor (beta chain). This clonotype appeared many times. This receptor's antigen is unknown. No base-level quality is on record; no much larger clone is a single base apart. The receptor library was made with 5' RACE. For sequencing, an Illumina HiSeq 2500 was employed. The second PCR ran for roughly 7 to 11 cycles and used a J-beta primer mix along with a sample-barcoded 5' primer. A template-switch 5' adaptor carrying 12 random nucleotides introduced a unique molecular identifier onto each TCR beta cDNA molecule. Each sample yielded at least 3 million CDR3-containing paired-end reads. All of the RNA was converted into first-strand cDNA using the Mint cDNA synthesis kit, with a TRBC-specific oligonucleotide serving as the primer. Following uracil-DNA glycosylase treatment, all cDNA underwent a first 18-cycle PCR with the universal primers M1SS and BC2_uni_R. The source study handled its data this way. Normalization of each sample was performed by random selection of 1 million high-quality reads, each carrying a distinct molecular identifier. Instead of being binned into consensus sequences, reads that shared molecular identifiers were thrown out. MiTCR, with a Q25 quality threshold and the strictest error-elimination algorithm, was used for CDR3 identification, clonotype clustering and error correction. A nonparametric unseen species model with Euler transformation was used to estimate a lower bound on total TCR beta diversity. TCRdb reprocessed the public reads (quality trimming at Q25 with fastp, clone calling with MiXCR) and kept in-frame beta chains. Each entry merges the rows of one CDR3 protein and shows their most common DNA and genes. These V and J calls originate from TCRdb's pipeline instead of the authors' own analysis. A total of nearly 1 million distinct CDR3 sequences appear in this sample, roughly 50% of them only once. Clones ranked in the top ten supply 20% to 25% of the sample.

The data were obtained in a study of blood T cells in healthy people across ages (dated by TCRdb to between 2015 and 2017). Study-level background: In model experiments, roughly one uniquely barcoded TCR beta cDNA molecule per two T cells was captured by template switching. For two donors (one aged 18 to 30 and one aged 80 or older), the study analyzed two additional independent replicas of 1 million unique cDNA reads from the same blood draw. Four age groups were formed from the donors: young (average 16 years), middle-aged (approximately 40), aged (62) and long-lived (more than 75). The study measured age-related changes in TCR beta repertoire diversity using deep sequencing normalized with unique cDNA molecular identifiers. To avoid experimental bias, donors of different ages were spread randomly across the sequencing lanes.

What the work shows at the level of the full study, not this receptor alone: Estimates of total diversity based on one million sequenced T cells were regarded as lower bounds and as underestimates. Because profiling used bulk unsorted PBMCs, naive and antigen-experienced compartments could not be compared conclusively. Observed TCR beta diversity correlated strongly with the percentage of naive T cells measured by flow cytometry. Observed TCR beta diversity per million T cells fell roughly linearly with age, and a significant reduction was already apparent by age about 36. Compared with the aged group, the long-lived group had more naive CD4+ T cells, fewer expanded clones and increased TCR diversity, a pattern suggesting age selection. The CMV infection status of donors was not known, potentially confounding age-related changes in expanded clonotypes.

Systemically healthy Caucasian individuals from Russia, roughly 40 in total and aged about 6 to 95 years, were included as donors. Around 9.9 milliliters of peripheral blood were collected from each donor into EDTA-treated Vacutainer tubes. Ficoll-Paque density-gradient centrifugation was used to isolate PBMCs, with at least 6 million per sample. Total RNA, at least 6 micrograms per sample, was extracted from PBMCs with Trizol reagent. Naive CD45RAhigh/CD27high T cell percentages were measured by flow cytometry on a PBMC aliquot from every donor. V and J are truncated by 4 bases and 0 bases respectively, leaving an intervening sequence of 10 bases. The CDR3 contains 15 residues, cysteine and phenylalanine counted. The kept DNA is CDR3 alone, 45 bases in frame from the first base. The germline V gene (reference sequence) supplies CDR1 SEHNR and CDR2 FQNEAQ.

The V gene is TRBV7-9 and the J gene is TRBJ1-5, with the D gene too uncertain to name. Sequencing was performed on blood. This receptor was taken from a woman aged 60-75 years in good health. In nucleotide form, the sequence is TGTGCCAGCAGCTCCGAGAACCTTAGCAATCAGCCCCAGCATTTT. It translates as CASSSENLSNQPQHF.